This T cell receptor beta chain was identified in a study of shared clonotypes between healthy human individuals. Notes on the study in general: Blood was the only sampled material, and tissue repertoires likely differ.

The length of the CDR3 is 17 residues. Germline lookup yields CDR1 SNHLY and CDR2 FYNNEI. V trimming: 6 bases; J trimming: 3 bases; junction bases outside the gene matches: 11. Points on this clone: Its antigen is still unknown.

Generated by immunoSEQ multiplex PCR, the TCRdb table keeps only in-frame clones and is missing some. The data contain 490,000 or so clones, less than 80% of them singletons. This TCR came from a woman aged 40 to 55 in good health. Some clones in this sample may be carry-over from other donors' samples. The chain uses TRBV2 and TRBJ2-1, with TRBD2 identical over 10 bases. Sequencing input: PBMCs. The CDR3 region has the DNA TGTGCCAGCAGAAAAGGGGTCGCTAGCGGGAGCTACAATGAGCAGTTCTTC. Amino acids: CASRKGVASGSYNEQFF.